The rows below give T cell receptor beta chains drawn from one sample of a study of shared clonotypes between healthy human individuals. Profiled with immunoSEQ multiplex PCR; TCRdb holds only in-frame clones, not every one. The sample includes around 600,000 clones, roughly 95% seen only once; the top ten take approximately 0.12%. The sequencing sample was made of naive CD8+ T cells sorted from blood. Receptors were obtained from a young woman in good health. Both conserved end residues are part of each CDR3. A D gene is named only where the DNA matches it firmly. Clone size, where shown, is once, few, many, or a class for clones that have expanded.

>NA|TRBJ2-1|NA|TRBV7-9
CASSSLISGMDEQFF
TGTGCCAGCAGCTCCCTTATATCGGGTATGGATGAGCAGTTCTTC
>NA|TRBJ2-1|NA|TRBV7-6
CASSFGVRYEQFF
TGTGCCAGCAGCTTCGGTGTTCGGTATGAGCAGTTCTTC
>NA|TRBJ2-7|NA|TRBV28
CASSFMSDYEQYF
TGTGCCAGCAGTTTTATGTCCGATTACGAGCAGTACTTC
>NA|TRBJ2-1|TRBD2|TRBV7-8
CASSPGLAGLNEQFF
TGTGCCAGCAGCCCGGGACTAGCGGGACTCAATGAGCAGTTCTTC
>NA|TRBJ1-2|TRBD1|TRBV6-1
CASSEWDSSQNYGYTF
TGTGCCAGCAGTGAATGGGACAGCTCTCAAAACTATGGCTACACCTTC
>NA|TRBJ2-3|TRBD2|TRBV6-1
CASRSLAGVDTQYF
TGTGCCAGCAGGAGCCTGGCGGGAGTAGATACGCAGTATTTT
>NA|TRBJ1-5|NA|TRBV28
CASSLFTGGGYQPQHF
TGTGCCAGCAGTTTATTCACGGGAGGAGGCTATCAGCCCCAGCATTTT
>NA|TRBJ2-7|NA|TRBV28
CASSLISGANYEQYF
TGTGCCAGCAGTTTAATTTCAGGGGCGAACTACGAGCAGTACTTC
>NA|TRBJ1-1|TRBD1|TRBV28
CASRTRGMTEAFF
TGTGCCAGCAGGACCAGGGGGATGACTGAAGCTTTCTTT
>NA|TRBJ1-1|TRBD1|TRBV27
CASSQGGTEAFF
TGTGCCAGCAGTCAGGGGGGGACTGAAGCTTTCTTT
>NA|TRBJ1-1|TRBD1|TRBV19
CASIPDRDDEDTEAFF
TGTGCCAGTATCCCGGACAGGGATGATGAGGACACTGAAGCTTTCTTT
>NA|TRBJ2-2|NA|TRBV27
CASSYGSGTGELFF
TGTGCCAGCAGTTACGGGAGTGGCACCGGGGAGCTGTTTTTT
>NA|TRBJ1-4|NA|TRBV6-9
CASSYSAQEGEKLFF
TGTGCCAGCAGTTATAGTGCCCAAGAAGGGGAAAAACTGTTTTTT
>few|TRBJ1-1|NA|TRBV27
CASSFGNTEAFF
TGTGCCAGCAGTTTCGGGAACACTGAAGCTTTCTTT
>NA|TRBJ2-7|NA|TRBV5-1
CASSLVQEGYEQYF
TGCGCCAGCAGCTTGGTACAGGAGGGATACGAGCAGTACTTC
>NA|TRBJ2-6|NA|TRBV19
CASSIVPPSGANVLTF
TGTGCCAGTAGTATTGTGCCGCCCTCTGGGGCCAACGTCCTGACTTTC
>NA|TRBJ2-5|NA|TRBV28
CASSPVETQYF
TGTGCCAGCAGTCCGGTGGAGACCCAGTACTTC
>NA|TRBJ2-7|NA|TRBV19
CASSDVGVSYEQYF
TGTGCCAGTAGCGACGTCGGCGTCTCCTACGAGCAGTACTTC
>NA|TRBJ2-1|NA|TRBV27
CASSFNSGNEQFF
TGTGCCAGCAGTTTCAATTCTGGCAATGAGCAGTTCTTC
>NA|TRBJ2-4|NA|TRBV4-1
CASSQGYIQYF
TGTGCCAGCAGCCAAGGGTACATTCAGTACTTC
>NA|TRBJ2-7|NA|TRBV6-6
CASSYSETSYEQYF
TGTGCCAGCAGTTACTCAGAGACCTCCTACGAGCAGTACTTC
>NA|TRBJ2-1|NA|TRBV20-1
CSASIYNEQFF
TGCAGTGCTAGTATCTACAATGAGCAGTTCTTC
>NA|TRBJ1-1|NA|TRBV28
CASSLPRARDRTEAFF
TGTGCCAGCAGTTTACCTCGGGCAAGGGATCGCACTGAAGCTTTCTTT
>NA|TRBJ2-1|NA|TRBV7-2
CASSWFSYNEQFF
TGTGCCAGCAGCTGGTTTAGCTACAATGAGCAGTTCTTC
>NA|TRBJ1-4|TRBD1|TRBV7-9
CASSSGGRVSNEKLFF
TGTGCCAGCAGTTCAGGGGGGAGAGTATCTAATGAAAAACTGTTTTTT
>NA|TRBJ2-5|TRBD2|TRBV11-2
CASSRTGGPATQYF
TGTGCCAGCAGCCGGACGGGAGGGCCGGCGACCCAGTACTTC
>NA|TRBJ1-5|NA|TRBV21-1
CASSKWPGQGGQLGNQPQHF
TGTGCCAGCAGCAAATGGCCCGGACAGGGAGGACAATTAGGCAATCAGCCCCAGCATTTT
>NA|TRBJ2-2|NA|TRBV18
CASSPEDNTGELFF
TGTGCCAGCTCACCTGAGGATAACACCGGGGAGCTGTTTTTT
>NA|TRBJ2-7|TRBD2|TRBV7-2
CASSLGTSGISIYEQYF
TGTGCCAGCAGCTTGGGGACTAGCGGGATCAGCATCTACGAGCAGTACTTC
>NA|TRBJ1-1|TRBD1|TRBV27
CASSLVQGGTEAFF
TGTGCCAGCAGTTTAGTACAGGGGGGAACTGAAGCTTTCTTT
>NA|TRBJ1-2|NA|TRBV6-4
CASRDYLRGYTF
TGTGCCAGCAGAGACTATCTCCGGGGCTACACCTTC
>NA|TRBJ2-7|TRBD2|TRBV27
CASSPEWATSGESSYEQYF
TGTGCCAGCAGTCCAGAGTGGGCGACTAGCGGGGAAAGCTCCTACGAGCAGTACTTC
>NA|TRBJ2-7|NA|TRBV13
CASSPGEDSHYEQYF
TGTGCCAGCAGCCCCGGGGAGGACAGTCACTACGAGCAGTACTTC
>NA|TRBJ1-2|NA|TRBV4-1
CASSQDSYGYTF
TGCGCCAGCAGCCAAGACAGTTATGGCTACACCTTC
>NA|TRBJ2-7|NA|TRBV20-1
CSASLAYEQYF
TGCAGTGCTAGTCTGGCCTACGAGCAGTACTTC
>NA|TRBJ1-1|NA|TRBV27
CASSLVSGGATEAFF
TGTGCCAGCAGTTTAGTTTCTGGGGGGGCAACTGAAGCTTTCTTT
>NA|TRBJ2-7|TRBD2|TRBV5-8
CASSLVSGSYEQYF
TGTGCCAGCAGCTTGGTTAGCGGGAGCTACGAGCAGTACTTC